Below are 8 T cell receptor beta chains sequenced from a single sample in a study of cytomegalovirus exposure and HLA in healthy donors (dated by TCRdb to between 2016 and 2019). The library came from the immunoSEQ multiplex PCR assay. For the multiplex PCR, a mixture combining 60 forward primers for TCR Vbeta segments and 13 reverse primers for TCR Jbeta segments was used. This is the immuneACCESS table as TCRdb keeps it, with only in-frame sequences that have V and J called. A part of the clones is gone; compared with another copy, unresolved V genes explain less than half, and the rest is unexplained. The sample has more than 200,000 clones on record, approximately 80% of them singletons. Around 15% of the sample belongs to the ten largest clones. The sample was PBMCs. These receptors originate from a man aged 40-55 years in good health and CMV-seronegative.

A word on this clone: The sample contains more than one DNA sequence encoding this CDR3. This chain uses TRBV7-2 with TRBJ1-6; TRBD1 might be the D (5 bases). V dropped 5 bases and J dropped 6 bases, with 11 bases sitting between them. Germline assignment: CDR1 SGHTA and CDR2 FQGNSA. CDR3 length: 14 amino acids. The CDR3 coding sequence is TGTGCCAGCAGCACCCGACAGTTTAATTCACCCCTCCACTTT. This sequence encodes CASSTRQFNSPLHF.

The chain joins TRBV29-1 to TRBJ2-7, with 10 nucleotides matching TRBD1. The CDR3 has 17 residues. J gave up 0 bases and V 4 bases, and 12 bases lay outside the gene matches. Germline-derived CDR1 and CDR2 are SQVTM and ANQGSEA. CDR3 loop: CSVGYAPGQGSSYEQYF. As DNA, the CDR3 is TGCAGCGTTGGTTATGCTCCGGGACAGGGGAGCTCCTACGAGCAGTACTTC.

V usage is TRBV15 and J usage is TRBJ1-5, with 9 nucleotides matching TRBD1. The CDR3 contains 17 residues. The V segment lost 6 bases and the J segment 3 bases; nucleotides outside the gene matches: 12. Germline V gene sequence: CDR1 LNHNV, CDR2 YYDKDF (reference sequence). CDR3 region: CATRPGQGLMYNQPQHF. DNA of the CDR3: TGTGCCACCAGACCCGGACAGGGGCTTATGTACAATCAGCCCCAGCATTTT.

This clone was seen once. The chain joins TRBV28 to TRBJ1-2; D is unresolved. Deletions cut 5 bases from V and 14 bases from J, with 21 bases between. CDR1 and CDR2 (germline): MDHEN, SYDVKM. CDR3 size: 13 residues. The CDR3 DNA sequence: TGTGCCAGCAGTCCTCGGGTCCGAAAATACAATACCTTC. It encodes CASSPRVRKYNTF.

This clone was seen a single time. The rearrangement uses TRBV19 and TRBJ2-7, with TRBD1 matching 9 bases. This CDR3 region has 13 residues. CDR1 LNHDA and CDR2 SQIVND come from the germline V gene (reference sequence). Germline trimming cut 7 bases from V and 6 bases from J; bases unmatched to any gene: 7. The CDR3 sequence is CASTTRDRVEQYF. The CDR3, as DNA: TGTGCCAGTACGACTCGGGACAGGGTCGAGCAGTACTTC.

The genes are TRBV28 and TRBJ2-2, with TRBD1 as a possible D gene (6 bases). CDR3 size: 13 residues. In germline, CDR1 is MDHEN, CDR2 SYDVKM. V was shortened by 4 bases and J by 3 bases, with 6 bases between the two germline ends. CDR3 DNA sequence: TGTGCCAGCAGTTACAGGGACACCGGGGAGCTGTTTTTT. Its protein product is CASSYRDTGELFF.

The chain joins TRBV18 to TRBJ2-7; a weak D match, TRBD1 (6 bases). From germline, CDR1 is KGHSH and CDR2 LQKENI. The V and J ends lost 4 bases and 5 bases respectively, with 18 bases between them. The CDR3 is made up of 15 amino acids. CDR3 residues: CASSRTGPLMDEQYF. CDR3 coding DNA: TGTGCCAGCTCACGCACAGGGCCCCTTATGGACGAGCAGTACTTC.

V usage is TRBV19 and J usage is TRBJ2-3; 7 bases fit TRBD2. CDR1 is LNHDA, CDR2 SQIVND, per germline (reference sequence). This CDR3 spans 14 amino acids. V trimming: 4 bases; J trimming: 4 bases; junction bases outside the gene matches: 5. The CDR3 here is CASSRGLVPDTQYF. In nucleotides, the CDR3 is TGTGCCAGTAGTAGAGGACTAGTCCCAGATACGCAGTATTTT.